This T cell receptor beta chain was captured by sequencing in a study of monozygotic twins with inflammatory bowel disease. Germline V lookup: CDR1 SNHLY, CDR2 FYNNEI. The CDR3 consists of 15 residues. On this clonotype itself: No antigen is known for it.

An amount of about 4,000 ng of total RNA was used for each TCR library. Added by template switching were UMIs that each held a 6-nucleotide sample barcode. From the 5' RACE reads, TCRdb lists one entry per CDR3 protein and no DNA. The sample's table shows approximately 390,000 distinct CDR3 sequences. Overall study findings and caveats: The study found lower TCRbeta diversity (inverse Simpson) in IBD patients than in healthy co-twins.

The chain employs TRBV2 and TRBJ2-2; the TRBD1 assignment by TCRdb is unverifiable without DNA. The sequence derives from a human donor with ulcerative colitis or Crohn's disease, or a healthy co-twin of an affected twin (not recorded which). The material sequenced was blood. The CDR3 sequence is CASSLGQGGFGELFF.